This is a list of T cell receptor beta chains from one sample in a study of breast tumors, draining lymph nodes, adjacent tissues. Via MiXCR, TCRdb re-called the multiplex PCR reads, giving one row per CDR3 protein. The sample has approximately 130,000 distinct CDR3 sequences; about 20% are singletons. The sample was axillary lymph node tissue. Receptors were obtained from a female donor with breast cancer. Some clones in this sample may be carry-over from other donors' samples. Both conserved end residues are part of each CDR3. A D gene is named only where the DNA matches it firmly. Clone size is given for some rows only: seen once, a few or many times, or a class if the clone is expanded.

size,J,V,D,CDR3,DNA
many,TRBJ2-7,TRBV12-3/TRBV12-4,TRBD1,CASREQGDYEQYF,TGTGCCAGCCGCGAACAGGGGGACTACGAGCAGTACTTC
many,TRBJ2-1,TRBV27,TRBD2,CASSSRTSRPNEQFF,TGTGCCAGCAGTTCGAGGACTAGCCGCCCCAATGAGCAGTTCTTC
many,TRBJ2-5,TRBV15,-,CATSRDRPGETQYF,TGTGCCACCAGCAGAGACAGACCAGGAGAGACCCAGTACTTC
many,TRBJ2-7,TRBV10-2,TRBD2,CASRPGTSFYEQYF,TGCGCCAGCAGACCCGGGACTAGTTTCTACGAGCAGTACTTC
few,TRBJ1-5,TRBV27,TRBD1,CASSLSPGGGGIQPQHF,TGTGCCAGCAGTTTATCGCCGGGAGGGGGCGGGATTCAGCCCCAGCATTTT
many,TRBJ2-5,TRBV5-1,-,CASSPSSGETQYF,TGCGCCAGCAGCCCCTCTTCCGGAGAGACCCAGTACTTC
many,TRBJ2-3,TRBV12-3/TRBV12-4,-,CASRFGRFLTDTQYF,TGTGCCAGCAGATTCGGCCGGTTTCTCACAGATACGCAGTATTTT
many,TRBJ1-2,TRBV20-1,-,CSARVTRARGANYGYTF,TGCAGTGCTAGAGTTACGCGAGCTCGGGGAGCTAACTATGGCTACACCTTC
many,TRBJ2-7,TRBV9,-,CASSVEGYSYEQYF,TGTGCCAGCAGCGTAGAAGGGTACTCCTACGAGCAGTACTTC
many,TRBJ1-4,TRBV20-1,TRBD1,CSTNRDRGEKLFF,TGCAGCACTAACCGGGACAGGGGTGAAAAACTGTTTTTT
many,TRBJ2-5,TRBV20-1,TRBD2,CSSRTSGRETQYF,TGCAGTTCCAGGACTAGCGGGAGGGAGACCCAGTACTTC
many,TRBJ2-7,TRBV6-5,-,CASRDGGSGSLTYEQYF,TGTGCCAGCAGAGACGGAGGTTCGGGGAGCTTAACCTACGAGCAGTACTTC
many,TRBJ2-7,TRBV4-1,-,CASSAGTFYEQYF,TGCGCCAGCAGCGCAGGGACGTTCTACGAGCAGTACTTC
many,TRBJ2-3,TRBV20-1,-,CSAPVGWEATDTQYF,TGCAGTGCTCCTGTTGGGTGGGAGGCCACAGATACGCAGTATTTT
many,TRBJ2-1,TRBV24-1,TRBD1,CATRQGTYNEQFF,TGTGCCACTAGACAGGGTACCTACAATGAGCAGTTCTTC
many,TRBJ2-3,TRBV6-5,-,CASSYSGDSYWDTQYF,TGTGCCAGCAGTTACTCGGGGGACTCCTATTGGGATACGCAGTATTTT
many,TRBJ2-7,TRBV12-3/TRBV12-4,TRBD2,CASTDLAGGYEQYF,TGTGCCAGCACCGATCTAGCGGGAGGGTACGAGCAGTACTTC
many,TRBJ2-5,TRBV4-1,-,CASSQGGSGETQYF,TGCGCCAGCAGCCAAGGAGGGAGCGGGGAGACCCAGTACTTC
-,TRBJ2-1,TRBV30,TRBD2,CAWSPPSGRRYNEQFF,TGTGCCTGGAGTCCCCCGAGCGGGAGGAGGTACAATGAGCAGTTCTTC
few,TRBJ1-4,TRBV19,TRBD1,CASRGGETGKEKLFF,TGTGCCAGTCGAGGTGGGGAGACAGGGAAAGAAAAACTGTTTTTT
many,TRBJ2-7,TRBV5-6,TRBD1,CASSSRGPYEQYF,TGTGCCAGCAGCTCCAGGGGGCCCTACGAGCAGTACTTC
many,TRBJ1-2,TRBV5-8,-,CASSFGTGYTF,TGTGCCAGCAGCTTTGGTACGGGCTACACCTTC
-,TRBJ1-2,TRBV9,-,CASSAGSGYGYTF,TGTGCCAGCAGCGCGGGGTCAGGGTATGGCTACACCTTC
few,TRBJ2-7,TRBV20-1,-,CGASMQVGTLSHEQYF,TGCGGTGCTAGCATGCAAGTCGGGACTCTTTCCCACGAGCAGTACTTC
many,TRBJ2-5,TRBV2,-,CASSGLTGQETQYF,TGTGCCAGCAGTGGACTTACGGGGCAAGAGACCCAGTACTTC
many,TRBJ2-3,TRBV5-1,-,CASSFGTDTQYF,TGCGCCAGCAGCTTTGGCACAGATACGCAGTATTTT
-,TRBJ2-6,TRBV6-5,-,CASSSQGTRISGANVLTF,TGTGCCAGCAGTTCCCAGGGCACCCGCATCTCTGGGGCCAACGTCCTGACTTTC
many,TRBJ2-1,TRBV11-2,-,CASSLGEEQFF,TGTGCCAGCAGCTTAGGGGAAGAGCAGTTCTTC
-,TRBJ2-2,TRBV27,TRBD2,CASTLGGGGELFF,TGTGCCAGCACCCTCGGGGGGGGAGGGGAGCTGTTTTTT
many,TRBJ2-7,TRBV4-1,-,CASSQDISYEQYF,TGCGCCAGCAGCCAAGATATCAGCTACGAGCAGTACTTC
many,TRBJ2-1,TRBV24-1,-,CATSDPVGGHRSSYNEQFF,TGTGCCACCAGTGATCCCGTGGGTGGACACAGGAGCTCCTACAATGAGCAGTTCTTC
many,TRBJ1-6,TRBV3-1,-,CASSQAVRGTNSPLHF,TGTGCCAGCAGCCAGGCCGTTAGGGGGACCAATTCACCCCTCCACTTT
-,TRBJ1-1,TRBV2,-,CASSGAGIVRDTMNTEAFF,TGTGCCAGCAGTGGGGCAGGGATTGTCCGCGATACTATGAACACTGAAGCTTTCTTT
many,TRBJ2-6,TRBV11-2,-,CASSLQAGANVLTF,TGTGCCAGCAGCTTACAAGCCGGGGCCAACGTCCTGACTTTC
many,TRBJ2-7,TRBV12-3/TRBV12-4,-,CASSFPDGGQYF,TGTGCCAGCAGTTTTCCTGACGGGGGGCAGTACTTC
many,TRBJ1-6,TRBV14,TRBD1,CASSPQGRSYNSPLHF,TGTGCCAGCAGCCCACAGGGGCGCTCCTATAATTCACCCCTCCACTTT
many,TRBJ2-5,TRBV29-1,-,CSVELGEETQYF,TGCAGCGTTGAATTGGGCGAAGAGACCCAGTACTTC
many,TRBJ2-2,TRBV9,-,CASSVGLENTGELFF,TGTGCCAGCAGCGTAGGACTAGAAAACACCGGGGAGCTGTTTTTT
many,TRBJ2-5,TRBV5-1,-,CASSQRQGETQYF,TGCGCCAGCAGCCAGAGGCAGGGGGAGACCCAGTACTTC